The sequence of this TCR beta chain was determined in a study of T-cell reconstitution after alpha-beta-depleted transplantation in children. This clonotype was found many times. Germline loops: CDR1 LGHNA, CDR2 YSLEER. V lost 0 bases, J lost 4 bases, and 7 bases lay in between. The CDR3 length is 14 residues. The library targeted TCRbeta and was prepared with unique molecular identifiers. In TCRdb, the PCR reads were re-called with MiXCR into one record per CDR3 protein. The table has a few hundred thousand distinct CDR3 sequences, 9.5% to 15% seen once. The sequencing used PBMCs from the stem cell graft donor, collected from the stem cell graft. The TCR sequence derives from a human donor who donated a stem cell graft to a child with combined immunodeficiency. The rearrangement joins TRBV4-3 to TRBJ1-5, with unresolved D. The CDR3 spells CASSQDPFNQPQHF. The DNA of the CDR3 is TGCGCCAGCAGCCAAGATCCCTTTAATCAGCCCCAGCATTTT.